The present entry profiles one T cell receptor (beta chain) with its context. Its cognate antigen is unknown. The PCR contained 60 Vbeta and 13 Jbeta primers. The assay was immunoSEQ multiplex PCR, and TCRdb's table has in-frame clones only and misses some. The record lists around 110,000 clones, of which the ten most abundant hold about 6.8%. The data stem from a study of cytomegalovirus exposure and HLA in healthy donors. Regarding the study as a whole: Presence/absence analyses treated sequencing depth as roughly uniform across donors. HLA allele associations emerged for some 16,000 TCR beta sequences in a later analysis, at 0.05 false discovery rate.

This CDR3 contains 14 residues. Trimming left V 6 bases short and J 3 bases short, with 12 bases between. Germline CDR1 is LNHDA and CDR2 is SQIVND (reference sequence). The material sequenced was PBMCs. The source of this sequence is a man aged 40-49 years in good health and CMV-seropositive. V usage is TRBV19 and J usage is TRBJ1-3; D is perhaps TRBD1 (6 bases). The CDR3 coding sequence is TGTGCCAGTAGCCTACAGGGAATTGGAAACACCATATATTTT. Amino acid sequence: CASSLQGIGNTIYF.